This T cell receptor (beta chain) appears in the sequencing data of a study of blood T cells in healthy people across ages. On the study more broadly: When template switching was applied, about one barcoded beta molecule was captured per two T cells.

Germline-derived CDR1 and CDR2 are LGHNA and YNFKEQ. V shed 3 bases, J shed 1 base, and the junction held 10 bases outside the gene matches. This CDR3 region has 17 residues. A second about 6 to 11 cycle PCR used barcoded and J-beta primers. Every cDNA molecule bore a tag from a template-switch adaptor containing 12 random nucleotides. In TCRdb, the 5' RACE reads were re-called with MiXCR into one record per CDR3 protein. This repertoire shows hundreds of thousands of distinct CDR3 sequences, about 62% found once; its top ten account for approximately 23%. At least 5.5 micrograms of total RNA were extracted per sample. The sample holds one count of this clonotype.

The gene calls are TRBV4-2 and TRBJ2-3; TRBD2 matches at 7 bases. The clonotype originates from a man between 25 and 39 years old in good health. Sample: blood. The CDR3 reads CASSHLGGESGTDTQYF. For the CDR3, the DNA is TGTGCCAGCAGCCACCTTGGGGGGGAATCAGGCACAGATACGCAGTATTTT.